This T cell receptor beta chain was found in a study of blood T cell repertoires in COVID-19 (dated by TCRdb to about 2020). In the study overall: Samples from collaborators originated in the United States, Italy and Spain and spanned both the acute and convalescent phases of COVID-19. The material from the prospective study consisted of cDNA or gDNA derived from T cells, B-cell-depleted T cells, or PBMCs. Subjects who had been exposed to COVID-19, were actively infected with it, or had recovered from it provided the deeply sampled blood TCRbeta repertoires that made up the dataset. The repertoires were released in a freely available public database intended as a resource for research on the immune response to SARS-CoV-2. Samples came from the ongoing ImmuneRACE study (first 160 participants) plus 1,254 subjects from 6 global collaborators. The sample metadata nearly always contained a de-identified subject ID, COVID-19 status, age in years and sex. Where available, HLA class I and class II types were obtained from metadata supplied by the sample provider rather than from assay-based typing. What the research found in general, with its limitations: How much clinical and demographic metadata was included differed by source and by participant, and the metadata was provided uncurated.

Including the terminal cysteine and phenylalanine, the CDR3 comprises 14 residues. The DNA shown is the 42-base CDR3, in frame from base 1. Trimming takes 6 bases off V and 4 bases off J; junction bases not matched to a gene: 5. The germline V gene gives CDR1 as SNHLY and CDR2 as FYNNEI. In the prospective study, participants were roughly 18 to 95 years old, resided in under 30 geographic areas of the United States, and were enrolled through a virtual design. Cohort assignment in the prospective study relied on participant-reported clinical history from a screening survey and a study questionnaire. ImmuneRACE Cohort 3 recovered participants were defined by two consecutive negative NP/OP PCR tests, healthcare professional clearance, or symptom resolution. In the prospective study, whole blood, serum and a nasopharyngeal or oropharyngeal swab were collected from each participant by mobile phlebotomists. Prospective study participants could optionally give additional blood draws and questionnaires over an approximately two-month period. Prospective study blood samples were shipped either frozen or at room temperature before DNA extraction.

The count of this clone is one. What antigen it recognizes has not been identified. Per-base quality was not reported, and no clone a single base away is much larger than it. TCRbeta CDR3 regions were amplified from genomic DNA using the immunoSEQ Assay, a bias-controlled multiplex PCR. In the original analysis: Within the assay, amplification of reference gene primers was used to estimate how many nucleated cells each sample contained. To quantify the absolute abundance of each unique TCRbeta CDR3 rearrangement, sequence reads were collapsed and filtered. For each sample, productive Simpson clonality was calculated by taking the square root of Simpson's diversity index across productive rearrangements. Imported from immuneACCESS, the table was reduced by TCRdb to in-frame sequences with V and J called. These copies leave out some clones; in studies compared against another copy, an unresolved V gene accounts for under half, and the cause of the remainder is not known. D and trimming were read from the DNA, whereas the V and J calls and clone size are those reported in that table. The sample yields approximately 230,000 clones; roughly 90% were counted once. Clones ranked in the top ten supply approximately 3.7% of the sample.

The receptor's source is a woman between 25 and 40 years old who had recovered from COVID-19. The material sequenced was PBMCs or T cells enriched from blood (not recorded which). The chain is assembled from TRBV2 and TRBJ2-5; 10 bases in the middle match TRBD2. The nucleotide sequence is TGTGCCAGCAGCCGGACTAGCGGAAGAGAGACCCAGTACTTC. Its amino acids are CASSRTSGRETQYF.